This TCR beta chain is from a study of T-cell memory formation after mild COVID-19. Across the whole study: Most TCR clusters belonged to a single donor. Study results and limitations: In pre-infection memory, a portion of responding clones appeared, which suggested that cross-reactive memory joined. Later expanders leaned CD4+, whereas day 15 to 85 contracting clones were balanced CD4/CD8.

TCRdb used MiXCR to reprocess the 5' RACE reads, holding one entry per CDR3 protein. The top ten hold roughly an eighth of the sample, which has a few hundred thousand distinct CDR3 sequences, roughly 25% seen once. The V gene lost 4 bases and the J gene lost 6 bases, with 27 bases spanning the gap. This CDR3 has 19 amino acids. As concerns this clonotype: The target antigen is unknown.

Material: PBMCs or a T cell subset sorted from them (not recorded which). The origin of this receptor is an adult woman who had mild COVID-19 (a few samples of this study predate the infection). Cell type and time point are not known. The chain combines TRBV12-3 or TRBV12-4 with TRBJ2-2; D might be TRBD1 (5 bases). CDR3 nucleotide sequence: TGTGCCAGCAGTTCCGTGCTCAGGGTTCTTAATCCACCGGCCGGGGAGCTGTTTTTT. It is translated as CASSSVLRVLNPPAGELFF.